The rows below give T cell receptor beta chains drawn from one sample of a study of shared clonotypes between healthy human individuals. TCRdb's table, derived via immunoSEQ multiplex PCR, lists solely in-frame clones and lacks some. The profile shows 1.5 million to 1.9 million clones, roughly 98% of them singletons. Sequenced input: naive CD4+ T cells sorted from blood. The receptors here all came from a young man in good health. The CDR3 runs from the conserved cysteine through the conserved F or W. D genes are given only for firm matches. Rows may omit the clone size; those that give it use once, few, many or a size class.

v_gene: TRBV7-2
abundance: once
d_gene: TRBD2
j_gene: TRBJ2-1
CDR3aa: CASSLAPLLAGVYNEQFF
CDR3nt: TGTGCCAGCAGCTTAGCCCCGTTACTAGCGGGAGTTTACAATGAGCAGTTCTTC

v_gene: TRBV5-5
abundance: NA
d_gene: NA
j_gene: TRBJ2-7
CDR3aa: CASSFGRTRDYEQYF
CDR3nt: TGTGCCAGCAGCTTCGGCAGGACGAGAGATTACGAGCAGTACTTC

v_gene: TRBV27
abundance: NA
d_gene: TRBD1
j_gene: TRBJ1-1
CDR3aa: CASSLRGGAMNTEAFF
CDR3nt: TGTGCCAGCAGTTTACGAGGGGGCGCGATGAACACTGAAGCTTTCTTT

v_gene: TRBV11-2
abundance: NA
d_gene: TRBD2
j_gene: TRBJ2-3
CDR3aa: CASSFPGGYTQYF
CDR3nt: TGTGCCAGCAGCTTCCCGGGAGGGTATACGCAGTATTTT

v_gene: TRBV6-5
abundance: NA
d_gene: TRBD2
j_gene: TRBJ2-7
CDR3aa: CASSYGLAESYEQYF
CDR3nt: TGTGCCAGCAGTTACGGGCTAGCGGAGTCCTACGAGCAGTACTTC

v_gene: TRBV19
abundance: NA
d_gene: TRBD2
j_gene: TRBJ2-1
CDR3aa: CASTHGGGQFF
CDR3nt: TGTGCCAGTACCCATGGCGGGGGGCAGTTCTTC

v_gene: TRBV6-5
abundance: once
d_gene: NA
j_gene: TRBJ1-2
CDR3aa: CASSYSHRPNGYTF
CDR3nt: TGTGCCAGCAGTTACTCCCATCGCCCAAATGGCTACACCTTC

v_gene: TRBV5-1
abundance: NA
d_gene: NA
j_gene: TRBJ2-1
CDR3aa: CASNPGPNNEQFF
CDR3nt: TGCGCCAGCAACCCGGGACCAAACAATGAGCAGTTCTTC

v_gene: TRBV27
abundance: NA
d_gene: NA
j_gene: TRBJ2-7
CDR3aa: CASRTLRSSYEQYF
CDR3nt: TGTGCCAGCAGGACTCTAAGGAGCTCCTACGAGCAGTACTTC

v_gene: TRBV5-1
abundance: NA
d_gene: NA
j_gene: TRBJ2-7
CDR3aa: CASSLEPGVSEQYF
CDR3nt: TGCGCCAGCAGCTTGGAGCCAGGGGTTAGCGAGCAGTACTTC

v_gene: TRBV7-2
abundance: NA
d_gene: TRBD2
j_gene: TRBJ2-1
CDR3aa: CASTRSGRAFGNEQFF
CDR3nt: TGTGCCAGCACCCGCAGCGGGAGGGCCTTCGGGAATGAGCAGTTCTTC